This TCR beta chain was profiled in a study of cytomegalovirus exposure and HLA in healthy donors. Researchers ran the PCR with 60 Vbeta and 13 Jbeta primers. Here immunoSEQ multiplex PCR was the method, and the copy in TCRdb shows in-frame clones only, minus some. The sample consists of about 240,000 clones, over 70% of them appearing once. The CDR3 loop spans 14 amino acids. The junction had 3 bases not matched to a gene; V was cut back by 5 bases and J by 2 bases. Per the germline V gene, CDR1 is LNHDA and CDR2 is SQIVND (reference sequence). The source is a woman aged 60-70 years in good health and CMV-seropositive. Sequenced: PBMCs. V and J are TRBV19 and TRBJ1-2; 9 bases line up with TRBD1. The CDR3 spells CASSPGTGNYGYTF. The CDR3 DNA is TGTGCCAGTAGTCCTGGGACAGGGAACTATGGCTACACCTTC.